This T cell receptor beta chain was identified in a study of T cells in Graves' hyperthyroidism and ophthalmopathy. This clonotype was counted a few times. The antigen is unknown. Whole-study findings and limits: Within blood appeared most thyroid clonotypes that had expanded above 0.001.

The source material, RNA transcripts, was used to amplify TCR beta CDR3 regions. Carried out on the TCR CDR3, a first-round RT-PCR used the HTBI primer set. TCRdb re-derived calls from the multiplex PCR reads in MiXCR, one entry per CDR3 protein. The sample lists fewer than 900,000 distinct CDR3 sequences; over 15% were seen once. Clinical symptoms, serum thyroxine and TRAb, thyroid ultrasound and orbital computed tomography together formed the diagnostic basis. CDR3 length equals 17 residues. Trimming at V came to 2 bases and at J to 2 bases, leaving 4 bases not matched to a gene. Germline CDR1 and CDR2: SGHDT and YYEEEE.

Sequenced sample: blood. The TCR comes from a woman aged 50 to 60 with Graves' hyperthyroidism that later progressed to Graves' ophthalmopathy. The V and J genes are TRBV5-6 and TRBJ2-5, with 15 bases identical to TRBD2. CDR3 sequence: CASSLVGTSGGQETQYF. CDR3 DNA: TGTGCCAGCAGCTTAGTAGGGACTAGCGGGGGGCAAGAGACCCAGTACTTC. The full variable domain, in which reference TRBV5-6 and TRBJ2-5 provide the parts outside the CDR3, is DAGVTQSPTHLIKTRGQQVTLRCSPKSGHDTVSWYQQALGQGPQFIFQYYEEEERQRGNFPDRFSGHQFPNYSSELNVNALLLGDSALYLCASSLVGTSGGQETQYFGPGTRLLVL.